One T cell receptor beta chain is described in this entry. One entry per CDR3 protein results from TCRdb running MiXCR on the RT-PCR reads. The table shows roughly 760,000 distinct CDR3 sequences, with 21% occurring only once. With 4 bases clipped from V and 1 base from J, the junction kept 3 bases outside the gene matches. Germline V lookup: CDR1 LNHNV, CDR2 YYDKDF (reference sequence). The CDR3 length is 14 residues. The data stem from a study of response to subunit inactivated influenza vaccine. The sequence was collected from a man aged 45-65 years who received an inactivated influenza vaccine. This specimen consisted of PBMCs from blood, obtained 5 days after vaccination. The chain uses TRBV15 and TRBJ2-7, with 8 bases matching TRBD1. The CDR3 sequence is CATSIHRGSYEQYF. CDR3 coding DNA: TGTGCCACCAGCATACACAGGGGGTCCTACGAGCAGTACTTC.